These 5 T cell receptor beta chains share one sample of origin, sequenced in a study of T cell changes during pregnancy in multiple sclerosis. Measured with immunoSEQ multiplex PCR; TCRdb has only the in-frame clones, and not every one. The repertoire includes roughly 64,000 clones, approximately 90% of them detected once, and 1.3% sits in the top ten. Material: peripheral blood, obtained in the second trimester of pregnancy. Receptors were obtained from a female donor with multiple sclerosis, enrolled in a pregnancy study.

V is TRBV7-9 and J is TRBJ2-5; 8 positions agree with TRBD1. This CDR3 has 15 residues. CDR1 and CDR2 from the germline V gene are SEHNR and FQNEAQ (reference sequence). J lost 3 bases, V lost 10 bases, and 13 bases had no gene match. DNA for the CDR3: TGTGCCACCAGTAACAGGGGGTTTTACGAAGAGACCCAGTACTTC. Its translation: CATSNRGFYEETQYF. The whole variable domain, remainder taken from reference TRBV7-9 and TRBJ2-5, is DTGVSQNPRHKITKRGQNVTFRCDPISEHNRLYWYRQTLGQGPEFLTYFQNEAQLEKSRLLSDRFSAERPKGSFSTLEIQRTEQGDSAMYLCATSNRGFYEETQYFGPGTRLLVL.

The J gene is TRBJ1-5, the V gene TRBV19, with D perhaps matching TRBD1 (6 bases). Germline CDR1 is LNHDA and CDR2 is SQIVND (reference sequence). There are 16 residues in the CDR3. Trimming pared 6 bases from V and 6 bases from J, leaving 21 bases between. The CDR3 sequence: CASSPGGGRLPQPQHF. Here the CDR3 DNA reads TGTGCCAGTAGCCCCGGGGGGGGGCGGCTTCCTCAGCCCCAGCATTTT.

This clone was observed a few times. This chain joins TRBV6-1 and TRBJ2-2; a weak D match, TRBD1 (5 bases). The CDR3 contains 16 residues. V dropped 2 bases and J dropped 3 bases, with 13 bases sitting between them. The germline gives CDR1 MNHNS, CDR2 SASEGT. The CDR3 bases are TGTGCCAGCAGTGAATCAGTAGGGGCGGACACCGGGGAGCTGTTTTTT. As protein: CASSESVGADTGELFF.

The chain has TRBV19 and TRBJ2-1, with 8 positions matching TRBD1. V trimming: 5 bases; J trimming: 1 base; junction bases outside the gene matches: 4. Germline values: CDR1 LNHDA, CDR2 SQIVND (reference sequence). This CDR3 is 15 amino acids long. The CDR3 protein is CASSGGQGSYNEQFF. CDR3 in DNA: TGTGCCAGTAGTGGAGGACAGGGTTCCTACAATGAGCAGTTCTTC.

Worth noting for this clone: Different DNA sequences within this sample yield the same CDR3. The V and J genes are TRBV5-4 and TRBJ2-2, with D perhaps matching TRBD1 (6 bases). Trimming removed 4 bases at V and 7 bases at J, with 17 bases between. Germline V gene data show CDR1 as SGHNT and CDR2 as YYREEE (reference sequence). This CDR3 comprises 15 residues. CDR3 loop: CASSPGHLAGGELFF. As DNA, the CDR3 is TGTGCCAGCAGCCCGGGACACTTGGCCGGCGGGGAGCTGTTTTTT.